One and the same sample provided the 25 T cell receptor beta chains below, sequenced in a study of CD8+CD57+ T cells in acquired aplastic anemia. Whoever was chosen for sequencing had shown CD8+CD57+ cell expansion by flow cytometry. Genomic DNA was employed as the template in profiling TCR beta VDJ and CDR3. One entry per CDR3 protein results from TCRdb running MiXCR on the reads. Here the sample spans 150,000 to 200,000 distinct CDR3 sequences, more than 45% being singletons. Sequencing was performed on sorted CD4+, CD8+, or CD8+CD57+ T cells (not recorded which) from PBMCs. The source is a human donor with aplastic anemia.

Written as DNA, the CDR3 is TGTGCCAGCAGTGAAGAGACGGAATTGAACACTGAAGCTTTCTTT. It yields the protein CASSEETELNTEAFF. This chain uses TRBV2 with TRBJ1-1, with D unclear. The germline CDR1 and CDR2 sequences are SNHLY and FYNNEI. V was trimmed by 1 base and J by 0 bases, leaving 9 bases between them. The length of the CDR3 is 15 residues.

The chain employs TRBV12-5 and TRBJ2-7; D is uncertain. V was trimmed by 3 bases and J by 6 bases, leaving 12 bases between them. This CDR3 has 13 residues. CDR1 is LGHNT, CDR2 FRNRAP, per germline. The CDR3 sequence is CASGFKTMTEQYF. CDR3 sequence (DNA): TGTGCTAGTGGTTTCAAAACCATGACCGAGCAGTACTTC.

In this sample, this clonotype turned up once. The rearrangement links TRBV29-1 to TRBJ2-1, with 8 nucleotides matching TRBD1. Germline V gene sequence: CDR1 SQVTM, CDR2 ANQGSEA. V lost 7 bases and J lost 9; bases outside the gene matches: 8. The CDR3 loop spans 12 amino acids. CDR3 protein: CSAERTGREQFF. CDR3 in DNA: TGCAGCGCCGAGAGGACAGGGCGTGAGCAGTTCTTC.

The chain employs TRBV9 and TRBJ1-2, with TRBD1 matching 8 bases. With V trimmed by 3 bases and J by 8 bases, 12 bases remained unmatched. CDR1 is SGDLS, CDR2 YYNGEE, per germline. The CDR3 spans 15 residues. CDR3 in amino acids: CASSGYPGQGGGYTF. DNA for the CDR3: TGTGCCAGCAGCGGGTACCCAGGACAGGGCGGAGGCTACACCTTC.

The sample holds a few counts of this clonotype. In DNA, the CDR3 is TGTGCCAGCAGTGATGGGGGATCCTCTGGAAACACCATATATTTT. Translated: CASSDGGSSGNTIYF. The V gene is TRBV6-1, the J gene TRBJ1-3, with D maybe TRBD1 (5 bases). Deletions cut 3 bases from V and 0 bases from J, with 9 bases between. The CDR3 extends over 15 amino acids. The germline CDR1 and CDR2 sequences are MNHNS and SASEGT.

This clonotype has ten or more counts. The chain employs TRBV19 and TRBJ2-5; D possibly corresponds to TRBD1 (5 bases). V dropped 7 bases and J dropped 9 bases, with 12 bases sitting between them. Looked up from germline, CDR1 is LNHDA and CDR2 is SQIVND (reference sequence). CDR3 length: 11 residues. The CDR3, as DNA: TGTGCCAGTACCTCAGAAGGGGCCCAGTACTTC. It yields the protein CASTSEGAQYF.

This clonotype was seen ten or more times. The chain employs TRBV7-2 and TRBJ2-7; 12 bases map to TRBD2. This CDR3 comprises 16 residues. Trimming at V came to 1 base and at J to 7 bases, leaving 8 bases not matched to a gene. Looked up from germline, CDR1 is SGHTA and CDR2 is FQGNSA. The chain's CDR3 is CASSLEGASGRGEQYV. As DNA, the CDR3 is TGTGCCAGCAGCTTAGAAGGGGCTAGCGGGAGGGGAGAGCAGTACGTC.

This clonotype is termed medium-sized. This rearrangement joins TRBV7-9 to TRBJ2-5; possibly TRBD2 for D (6 bases). The J call is uncertain, as TRBJ2-3 better fits the DNA end. This CDR3 is built from 12 residues. Germline CDR1 SEHNR, CDR2 FQNEAQ (reference sequence). CDR3 amino acids: CASSLVGGTQYF. The CDR3, as DNA: TGTGCCAGCAGCTTAGTCGGGGGTACGCAGTATTTT.

This clonotype was seen only once. The V and J genes are TRBV7-6 and TRBJ2-7; weak D call: TRBD2 (5 bases). Per the germline V gene, CDR1 is SGHVS and CDR2 is FNYEAQ. Trimming cost V 5 bases and J 1 base, with 12 bases left between them. This CDR3 is 14 amino acids long. Here the CDR3 DNA reads TGTGCCAGCAGCCCGGGGAACCCGTCCTACGAGCAGTACTTC. Translating gives CASSPGNPSYEQYF.

This clonotype was observed at least ten times. J is TRBJ2-7 and V is TRBV27, with a tentative D call TRBD2 (6 bases). This CDR3 contains 13 residues. Germline V gene data show CDR1 as MNHEY and CDR2 as SMNVEV (reference sequence). The V end lost 6 bases, the J end lost 6 bases, and 15 bases lay between the germline ends. The CDR3 DNA sequence: TGTGCCAGCAGCCGGGGCAGGGAGGCCGAGCAGTACTTC. Translation gives CASSRGREAEQYF.

This clonotype was detected ten times or more. V is TRBV7-2 and J is TRBJ2-5, with D perhaps matching TRBD2 (7 bases). The germline gives CDR1 SGHTA, CDR2 FQGNSA. This CDR3 has 15 amino acids. V shed 1 base and J shed 4 bases, with 13 bases lying between them. CDR3 region: CASSLGGGAGETQYF. The CDR3, as DNA: TGTGCCAGCAGCTTAGGTGGGGGGGCGGGAGAGACCCAGTACTTC.

The chain joins TRBV2 to TRBJ2-7; D gene unclear. In germline, CDR1 is SNHLY, CDR2 FYNNEI. V gave up 10 bases and J gave up 3 bases, with 10 bases separating them. This CDR3 is 11 amino acids long. CDR3 amino acids: CATANLYEQYF. The CDR3 nucleotides are TGTGCCACGGCCAATCTCTACGAGCAGTACTTC.

This clonotype was recorded at least ten times. V gene TRBV10-3 combines with J gene TRBJ1-1; 7 nucleotides agree with TRBD1. With V trimmed by 0 bases and J by 1 base, 5 bases remained unmatched. The CDR3 totals 16 residues. Germline V gene data show CDR1 as ENHRY and CDR2 as SYGVKD. CDR3 sequence: CAISESPGGRNTEAFF. The CDR3 DNA follows: TGTGCCATCAGTGAGTCTCCAGGGGGGAGGAACACTGAAGCTTTCTTT.

This clonotype appeared many times. A read error is possible here, since a much larger clone lies one base away. CDR3 DNA: TGTGCCAGCAAAACCTCAGGAGGGGGTGGTTACACCTTC. This gives the protein CASKTSGGGGYTF. The J gene is TRBJ1-2, the V gene TRBV2; D might be TRBD1 (6 bases). Germline-derived CDR1 and CDR2 are SNHLY and FYNNEI. Trimming took 7 bases from V and 11 from J, leaving 20 bases between them. The length of the CDR3 is 13 residues.

The CDR3 sequence: CASSPRDRVSGYEQYF. The CDR3 DNA reads TGTGCCAGCAGCCCTAGGGACAGGGTGAGCGGCTACGAGCAGTACTTC. The rearrangement joins TRBV5-6 to TRBJ2-7, with 9 bases identical to TRBD1. The CDR3 is 16 amino acids. Germline V lookup: CDR1 SGHDT, CDR2 YYEEEE. V trimming: 4 bases; J trimming: 3 bases; junction bases outside the gene matches: 11.

There are many counts of this clonotype. The rearrangement uses TRBV6-1 and TRBJ2-2; the D is unclear. V gave up 5 bases and J gave up 3 bases, with 10 bases separating them. The length of the CDR3 is 14 residues. The germline V gene has CDR1 MNHNS and CDR2 SASEGT. CDR3 bases: TGTGCCAGCAGTATAACACCGTACACCGGGGAGCTGTTTTTT. Translating it yields CASSITPYTGELFF.

A single count supports this clonotype. The rearrangement uses TRBV5-1 and TRBJ1-1, with D perhaps matching TRBD1 (6 bases). The V and J ends lost 4 bases and 1 base respectively, with 11 bases between them. The length of the CDR3 is 14 residues. The germline gives CDR1 SGHRS, CDR2 YFSETQ. The CDR3 sequence is CASSEDRRNTEAFF. In DNA form, the CDR3 reads TGCGCCAGCAGCGAAGACAGGCGGAACACTGAAGCTTTCTTT.

V gene TRBV2 combines with J gene TRBJ1-1; D not certain. The germline V gene encodes CDR1 SNHLY and CDR2 FYNNEI. This CDR3 spans 13 amino acids. V was cut by 8 bases and J by 4 bases, with 14 bases left in between. In nucleotides, the CDR3 is TGTGCCAGCGAGGGTCGGAGTCCCACTGAAGCTTTCTTT. Translating gives CASEGRSPTEAFF.

Details on this clonotype: One end of the junction varies from germline; a read error may be responsible. The rearrangement joins TRBV25-1 to TRBJ2-3; no clear D gene. The CDR3 sequence is 14 residues long. Germline CDR1 and CDR2: MGHDK and SYGVNS. CDR3 protein: CASSDIGRADTQYF. CDR3 nucleotides: TGCGCCAGCAGTGACATAGGGCGAGCAGATACGCAGTATTTT.

This clonotype was observed at least ten times. Written as DNA, the CDR3 is TGTGCCAGCAGCGTGGCCCGCGGGAGGGTACGGACAGATACGCAGTATTTT. Its protein is CASSVARGRVRTDTQYF. The J gene is TRBJ2-3, the V gene TRBV5-5, with 9 positions matching TRBD2. V lost 4 bases to trimming and J lost 3 bases; unmatched junction nucleotides: 12. The CDR3 runs to 17 residues. Germline V gives CDR1 SGHKS, CDR2 YYEKEE (reference sequence).

The V call is TRBV20-1, the J call TRBJ2-3; 7 bases are a match to TRBD1. Germline CDR1 reads DFQATT; CDR2 reads SNEGSKA (reference sequence). This CDR3 comprises 12 residues. The CDR3 DNA follows: TGCATAGGGACAGCCGGCACAGATACGCAGTATTTT. Amino acid sequence: CIGTAGTDTQYF.

The gene calls are TRBV12-3 or TRBV12-4 and TRBJ2-7; weak D call: TRBD1 (6 bases). Trimming removed 4 bases from V and 7 bases from J, with 14 bases in between. The CDR3 contains 13 residues. The CDR3 sequence: CASSWTAYNEQYV. CDR3 coding DNA: TGTGCCAGCAGTTGGACAGCCTACAATGAGCAGTACGTC.

This clonotype was found many times. CDR3 sequence: CASSELTGEYF. Here the CDR3 DNA reads TGTGCCAGCAGTGAATTGACAGGGGAGTACTTC. V gene TRBV6-1 combines with J gene TRBJ2-5, with 8 bases that match TRBD1. Germline CDR1 and CDR2: MNHNS and SASEGT. J was trimmed by 12 bases and V by 2 bases; bases with no gene match: 2. The CDR3 loop spans 11 amino acids.

This clonotype was seen repeatedly, ten times or more. This rearrangement joins TRBV19 to TRBJ1-1, with D possibly TRBD1 on 5 matching bases. The V end was cut by 7 bases, the J end by 1 base, with 13 bases between. The CDR3 is 14 residues long. Germline CDR1 reads LNHDA; CDR2 reads SQIVND (reference sequence). The CDR3 reads CASIKLDRNTEAFF. CDR3 in DNA: TGTGCCAGTATTAAACTCGACAGGAACACTGAAGCTTTCTTT.

A remark on this clonotype: Given a much more abundant clone one base away, this may be a read error. The rearrangement links TRBV20-1 to TRBJ2-3; D ambiguous. The CDR3 has 16 residues. With 0 bases removed from V and 3 bases from J, the gap between germline ends came to 16 bases. Germline V gene sequence: CDR1 DFQATT, CDR2 SNEGSKA (reference sequence). As DNA, the CDR3 is TGCAGTGCTAGAGATCGGAGAAAATTTAGAACAGATACGCAGTATTTT. The encoded protein is CSARDRRKFRTDTQYF.